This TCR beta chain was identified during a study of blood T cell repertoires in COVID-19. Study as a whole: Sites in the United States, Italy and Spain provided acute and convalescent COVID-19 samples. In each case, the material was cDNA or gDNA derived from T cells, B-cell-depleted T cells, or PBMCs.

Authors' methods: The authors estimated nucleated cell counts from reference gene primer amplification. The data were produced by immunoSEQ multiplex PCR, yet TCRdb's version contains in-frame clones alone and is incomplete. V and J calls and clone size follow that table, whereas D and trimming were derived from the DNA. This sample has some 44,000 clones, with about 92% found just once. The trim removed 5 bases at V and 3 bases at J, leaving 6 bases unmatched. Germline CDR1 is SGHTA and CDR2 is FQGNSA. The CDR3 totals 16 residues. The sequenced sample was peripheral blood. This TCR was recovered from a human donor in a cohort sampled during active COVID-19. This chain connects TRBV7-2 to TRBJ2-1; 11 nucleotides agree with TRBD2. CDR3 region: CASSQTSGSVYNEQFF. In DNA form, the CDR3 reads TGTGCCAGCAGCCAAACTAGCGGGAGCGTCTACAATGAGCAGTTCTTC.